This TCR beta chain was identified in a study of T cells in Graves' hyperthyroidism and ophthalmopathy. Any patient presenting with uncontrolled infection, other autoimmune disease, pregnancy or lactation was left out. RNA transcripts provided the source from which TCR beta CDR3 regions were amplified. Using the HTBI primer set, a first-round RT-PCR was run on the TCR CDR3. TCRdb fed the multiplex PCR reads into MiXCR, producing one record per CDR3 protein. The sample contains a few hundred thousand distinct CDR3 sequences, 35% to 55% of which appear only once. This clonotype has a count of ten or more. Its target is not known. Whole-study findings and limits: Clonotypes that were expanded in thyroid above 0.001 mostly appeared in blood too. Ophthalmopathy was separated from stable hyperthyroidism by a 13 V-J model. For ophthalmopathy, model prediction preceded onset by a median about 6.2 months.

Germline CDR1 and CDR2: SGHDT and YYEEEE. The V segment lost 3 bases and the J segment 7 bases; nucleotides outside the gene matches: 6. The CDR3 contains 15 residues. Source material: peripheral blood or thyroid tissue (not recorded which). This TCR was sampled from a woman under 30 with Graves' hyperthyroidism. The chain uses TRBV5-6 and TRBJ2-7; the match to TRBD2 covers 14 bases. The CDR3 DNA is TGTGCCAGCAGCTCGGGGACTAGCGGGGGTGGAGAGCAGTACTTC. Protein: CASSSGTSGGGEQYF.